A single sample gave rise to the 13 T cell receptor beta chains below, sequenced in a study of neurological immune-mediated disorders. TCRdb re-analysed the 5' RACE reads in MiXCR, keeping a single row per CDR3 protein. The profile shows roughly 56,000 distinct CDR3 sequences, roughly 11% of them singletons. Material for sequencing was PBMCs. These receptors were taken from a man aged 55-75 years in good health.

This clonotype was recorded at least ten times. The V and J genes are TRBV27 and TRBJ2-5; TRBD2 matches at 8 bases. Per germline, CDR1 MNHEY and CDR2 SMNVEV (reference sequence). CDR3 length equals 15 residues. V lost 5 bases, J lost 5 bases, and 10 bases stayed unmatched. In DNA form, the CDR3 reads TGTGCCAGCAGTGAGCCGGGGGGGAGACGGGAGACCCAGTACTTC. Translated: CASSEPGGRRETQYF.

The chain has TRBV6-2 or TRBV6-3 and TRBJ1-1; D remains ambiguous. V lost 2 bases and J 3 bases, leaving 10 bases between the germline ends. Germline values: CDR1 MNHEY, CDR2 SVGEGT. The CDR3 consists of 14 residues. DNA of the CDR3: TGTGCCAGCAGTTACGTGGGGATGGACACTGAAGCTTTCTTT. This sequence encodes CASSYVGMDTEAFF.

This clonotype is medium-sized by share. The gene calls are TRBV10-3 and TRBJ1-1; D remains unclear. The CDR3 totals 13 residues. Deletions cut 6 bases from V and 3 bases from J, with 11 bases between. Germline-derived CDR1 and CDR2 are ENHRY and SYGVKD. CDR3 loop: CAISGQGDTEAFF. As DNA, the CDR3 is TGTGCCATCAGCGGGCAAGGTGACACTGAAGCTTTCTTT.

This clonotype was seen many times. The genes are TRBV28 and TRBJ1-2; TRBD1 agrees at 7 bases. CDR1 is MDHEN, CDR2 SYDVKM, per germline. The CDR3 covers 12 residues. The V segment lost 6 bases and the J segment 4 bases; nucleotides outside the gene matches: 2. DNA of the CDR3: TGTGCCAGCAGGACAGGGTTCTATGGCTACACCTTC. It encodes CASRTGFYGYTF.

This clonotype was picked up many times. The chain uses TRBV7-8 and TRBJ1-6; TRBD1 aligns across 7 bases. The length of the CDR3 is 16 residues. Losses at the gene ends were 4 bases for V and 2 bases for J; bases not matched to a gene: 5. The V gene's germline CDR1 is SGHVS and CDR2 FQNEAQ. For the CDR3, the DNA is TGTGCCAGCAGCTCCCAGGGGGGCGCCTATAATTCACCCCTCCACTTT. It translates to CASSSQGGAYNSPLHF.

This clonotype was found many times. The chain links TRBV20-1 to TRBJ2-5; the match to TRBD2 covers 10 bases. This CDR3 region has 15 residues. Germline values: CDR1 DFQATT, CDR2 SNEGSKA (reference sequence). With 6 bases clipped from V and 2 bases from J, the junction kept 9 bases outside the gene matches. In DNA form, the CDR3 reads TGCAGTGCCCAGCCGGGACTAGCGACACAAGAGACCCAGTACTTC. Its translation is CSAQPGLATQETQYF.

As regards this clonotype: At one end the junction does not follow the germline gene, possibly because of a read error. This chain uses TRBV7-2 with TRBJ1-5; D gene uncertain. Germline loops: CDR1 SGHTA, CDR2 FQGNSA. The CDR3 is 13 residues long. CDR3 nucleotides: TGTGCCAGCAGCTCTCAGGAGGGTCAGCCCCAACATTTT. Translated: CASSSQEGQPQHF.

This clonotype appeared many times. The CDR3 sequence: CAIGGPNFDEQFF. CDR3 coding DNA: TGTGCCATCGGGGGCCCAAACTTCGATGAGCAGTTCTTC. V is TRBV10-3 and J is TRBJ2-1, with a tentative D call TRBD1 (6 bases). The V end lost 8 bases, the J end lost 8 bases, and 16 bases lay between the germline ends. CDR3 length: 13 amino acids. In germline, CDR1 is ENHRY, CDR2 SYGVKD.

In this sample, this clonotype turned up many times. The J gene is TRBJ1-1, the V gene TRBV20-1, with D possibly TRBD1 on 5 matching bases. Trimming shortened V by 4 bases and J by 0 bases, and 18 bases separated the two germline ends. CDR1 and CDR2 from the germline V gene are DFQATT and SNEGSKA (reference sequence). This CDR3 region has 16 residues. CDR3 residues: CSATRLTETMNTEAFF. The CDR3 DNA sequence: TGCAGTGCTACTAGACTGACAGAAACCATGAACACTGAAGCTTTCTTT.

This clonotype occurred many times. The chain carries TRBV5-6 and TRBJ2-7; TRBD1 or TRBD2 may be the D gene (5 bases each). The germline CDR1 and CDR2 sequences are SGHDT and YYEEEE. This CDR3 spans 13 amino acids. Trimming cost V 0 bases and J 7 bases, with 11 bases left between them. In nucleotides, the CDR3 is TGTGCCAGCAGCTTGGGAGGGACGAAAGAGCAGTACTTC. It translates to CASSLGGTKEQYF. Based on the CDR3 plus reference TRBV5-6 and TRBJ2-7, the full variable domain is DAGVTQSPTHLIKTRGQQVTLRCSPKSGHDTVSWYQQALGQGPQFIFQYYEEEERQRGNFPDRFSGHQFPNYSSELNVNALLLGDSALYLCASSLGGTKEQYFGPGTRLTVT.

This clonotype showed up just once. The chain carries TRBV28 and TRBJ1-4, with D possibly TRBD1 on 6 matching bases. Trimming shortened V by 11 bases and J by 6 bases, and 13 bases separated the two germline ends. The CDR3 sequence is 12 residues long. From germline, CDR1 is MDHEN and CDR2 SYDVKM. The CDR3 DNA reads as TGTGCCGTACGCAGGGGAGATGAAAAACTGTTTTTT. It is translated as CAVRRGDEKLFF.

This clonotype was seen at least ten times. The genes are TRBV6-1 and TRBJ2-7; either TRBD1 or TRBD2 may fit D (5 bases each). V lost 6 bases, J lost 0 bases, and 15 bases lay in between. CDR3 length equals 15 residues. The germline gives CDR1 MNHNS, CDR2 SASEGT. The DNA for the CDR3 is TGTGCCAGCAGGCCCCGGGGCAGTAGCTCCTACGAGCAGTACTTC. Amino acid sequence: CASRPRGSSSYEQYF.

Relative to its sample, this clonotype is medium-sized. The rearrangement joins TRBV5-1 to TRBJ2-1; perhaps D is TRBD1 or TRBD2 (6 bases each). The length of the CDR3 is 14 residues. Deletions cut 6 bases from V and 3 bases from J, with 13 bases between. Germline values: CDR1 SGHRS, CDR2 YFSETQ. The CDR3 nucleotides are TGCGCCAGCAAGTTGGGGGGCAGCTACAATGAGCAGTTCTTC. It encodes CASKLGGSYNEQFF.